The source of this TCR beta chain is a study of cytomegalovirus exposure and HLA in healthy donors. The study's findings and limits: In vitro confirmation showed three CMV-associated chains to be CMV antigen specific.

A multiplex PCR was run with 60 Vbeta primers and 13 Jbeta primers. Generated by immunoSEQ multiplex PCR, the TCRdb table keeps only in-frame clones and is missing some. The sample lists about 160,000 clones, just under 80% seen once, with 1.3% in the top ten. Note on this clone: No antigen is known for it.

The CDR3 is 17 amino acids. Germline CDR1 and CDR2: LNHDA and SQIVND (reference sequence). The germline V and J ends were trimmed by 2 bases and 2 bases, with 16 bases remaining between them. The source is a man aged 30 to 45 in good health and CMV-seronegative. The chain is built from TRBV19 and TRBJ1-5, with D perhaps matching TRBD1 (5 bases). Specimen: PBMCs. This CDR3 reads CASSITHTGQGNQPQHF. The DNA for the CDR3 is TGTGCCAGTAGTATAACCCACACAGGACAAGGCAATCAGCCCCAGCATTTT.